Listed here are 9 T cell receptor beta chains from one sample, sequenced in a study of T cells after yellow fever vaccination. TCRdb fed the 5' RACE reads into MiXCR, producing one record per CDR3 protein. The table shows about 69,000 distinct CDR3 sequences, with 5% to 6.5% occurring only once. The sample was CD4+ T cells sorted from PBMCs, taken more than 13 days after the first yellow fever vaccination. These receptors were taken from a man aged 18 to 30 who received the YFV17D yellow fever vaccine.

This clonotype was seen repeatedly, ten times or more. CDR3 in amino acids: CASSVGQGLTDTQYF. CDR3 bases: TGTGCCAGCAGCGTAGGGCAGGGGCTGACAGATACGCAGTATTTT. The chain combines TRBV9 with TRBJ2-3; D may be TRBD1 (6 bases). CDR3 length equals 15 residues. V lost 0 bases to trimming and J lost 3 bases, with 11 bases between them. Germline CDR1 and CDR2: SGDLS and YYNGEE. The full variable domain, rest sourced from reference TRBV9 and TRBJ2-3, is DSGVTQTPKHLITATGQRVTLRCSPRSGDLSVYWYQQSLDQGLQFLIQYYNGEERAKGNILERFSAQQFPDLHSELNLSSLELGDSALYFCASSVGQGLTDTQYFGPGTRLTVL.

This clonotype showed up many times. The chain links TRBV25-1 to TRBJ2-3; a weak D match, TRBD2 (6 bases). Trimming took 2 bases from V and 7 from J, leaving 10 bases between them. The CDR3 is 13 amino acids. The germline gives CDR1 MGHDK, CDR2 SYGVNS. CDR3 nucleotides: TGTGCCAGCAGTGAAGCGGGATCAAATACGCAGTATTTT. Residues: CASSEAGSNTQYF.

This clonotype showed up many times. The CDR3 DNA reads as TGTGCCAGCAACGCCCTCTCGGGGGGTCGCTACAATGAGCAGTTCTTC. Residues: CASNALSGGRYNEQFF. The chain is built from TRBV7-9 and TRBJ2-1, with 7 bases that match TRBD2. Germline CDR1 SEHNR, CDR2 FQNEAQ (reference sequence). The CDR3 length is 16 residues. Losses at the gene ends were 7 bases for V and 3 bases for J; bases not matched to a gene: 12.

V gene TRBV20-1 combines with J gene TRBJ2-5, with D unresolved. The CDR3 has 14 residues. Germline loops: CDR1 DFQATT, CDR2 SNEGSKA (reference sequence). V gave up 0 bases and J gave up 1 base, with 9 bases separating them. The CDR3, as DNA: TGCAGTGCTAGAGATCTGCAGCCCCAAGAGACCCAGTACTTC. This sequence encodes CSARDLQPQETQYF.

The table lists this clonotype with many counts. The chain combines TRBV12-3 or TRBV12-4 with TRBJ2-3, with 10 bases lining up with TRBD2. V shed 3 bases and J 8 bases; nucleotides not matched to a gene: 11. There are 16 residues in the CDR3. CDR3 residues: CASSLSSGGPSGTQYF. The CDR3 bases are TGTGCCAGCAGTTTGTCTAGCGGGGGACCAAGCGGTACGCAGTATTTT.

This clonotype was recorded many times. CDR3 residues: CASSRWGTGELFF. CDR3 bases: TGTGCCAGCAGCCGTTGGGGCACCGGGGAGCTGTTTTTT. The chain couples TRBV3-1 to TRBJ2-2; the D is unclear. CDR1 is LGHDT and CDR2 is YNNKEL in the germline V gene (reference sequence). This CDR3 contains 13 residues. Trimming removed 4 bases at V and 4 bases at J, with 7 bases between.

This clonotype was seen repeatedly, ten times or more. The CDR3 coding sequence is TGTGCCACCCGTCGAGCGGGTGCCTCTGGGGCCAACGTCCTGACTTTC. It codes for CATRRAGASGANVLTF. This rearrangement joins TRBV28 to TRBJ2-6; D is perhaps TRBD2 (6 bases). The V gene lost 10 bases and the J gene lost 0 bases, with 16 bases spanning the gap. CDR1 is MDHEN and CDR2 is SYDVKM in the germline V gene. This CDR3 comprises 16 residues. The full variable domain, its missing parts supplied by reference TRBV28 and TRBJ2-6, is DVKVTQSSRYLVKRTGEKVFLECVQDMDHENMFWYRQDPGLGLRLIYFSYDVKMKEKGDIPEGYSVSREKKERFSLILESASTNQTSMYLCATRRAGASGANVLTFGAGSRLTVL.

This clonotype was seen ten or more times. This sequence joins TRBV7-3 and TRBJ1-2; TRBD1 might be the D (6 bases). This CDR3 region has 14 residues. Germline V gene data show CDR1 as SGHTA and CDR2 as FQGTGA. V lost 5 bases and J lost 2, with 12 bases in between. The CDR3 loop reads CASSRDRSNYGYTF. The CDR3 DNA sequence: TGTGCCAGCAGCAGAGACAGGTCGAACTATGGCTACACCTTC.

This clonotype has ten or more counts. The V gene is TRBV14, the J gene TRBJ2-5; D remains unclear. Per germline, CDR1 SGHDN and CDR2 FVKESK. The CDR3 contains 13 residues. Trimming took off 5 bases at V and 7 bases at J, with 14 bases between the two ends. CDR3 amino acids: CASSNYSPGTQYF. Written as DNA, the CDR3 is TGTGCCAGCAGCAACTATTCCCCGGGGACCCAGTACTTC. Drawing the rest from reference TRBV14 and TRBJ2-5, the complete variable domain is EAGVTQFPSHSVIEKGQTVTLRCDPISGHDNLYWYRRVMGKEIKFLLHFVKESKQDESGMPNNRFLAERTGGTYSTLKVQPAELEDSGVYFCASSNYSPGTQYFGPGTRLLVL.